This T cell receptor (beta chain) was retrieved from a study of neurological immune-mediated disorders. Notes on the study in general: A possible signature was seen in one related-CDR3 cluster, into which phylogenetic grouping placed the repertoires of 18 of 34 multiple sclerosis patients.

This clonotype came up many times. As yet, its antigen is unknown. Trimming cost V 6 bases and J 1 base, with 27 bases left between them. The CDR3 has 19 residues. Germline V gene sequence: CDR1 MNHEY, CDR2 SMNVEV (reference sequence). TCRdb itself ran the 5' RACE reads through MiXCR, one entry per CDR3 protein. Of tens of thousands of distinct CDR3 sequences listed, roughly 5.6% are singletons. The chain joins TRBV27 to TRBJ1-1, with D perhaps matching TRBD1 (5 bases). This sequence originates from a man aged 18 to 29 with multiple sclerosis. Sequences were obtained from PBMCs. CDR3 in amino acids: CASSPRQRAYRLENTEAFF. The CDR3 DNA is TGTGCCAGCAGCCCCCGCCAACGTGCATACAGGTTGGAGAACACTGAAGCTTTCTTT.